Listed here are 21 T cell receptor beta chains from one sample, sequenced in a study of shared clonotypes between healthy human individuals (dated by TCRdb to the early 2020s). CD8 naive samples were CD45RO-negative cells positively selected for CCR7, giving a CD45RA+CCR7+ population that excluded TemRA cells. Receptor libraries were prepared by the immunoSEQ multiplex PCR assay. TCRdb obtained this table from immuneACCESS and retained in-frame rearrangements with V and J assigned. These tables miss some clones; where compared with another copy, unresolved V genes account for less than half of the shortfall, and the remainder is unexplained. Across this sample there are about 870,000 clones, with 92% seen only once. The top ten hold around 24% of the sample. The specimen sequenced was naive CD8+ T cells sorted from blood. The cell subset or site label of this sample denotes: CD45RA+CCR7+. These receptor sequences come from a man younger than 45 in good health.

The chain uses TRBV5-4 and TRBJ2-3; either TRBD1 or TRBD2 may supply D (5 bases each). The CDR3 is 16 residues long. Germline CDR1 is SGHNT and CDR2 is YYREEE (reference sequence). V was cut by 2 bases and J by 0 bases, with 13 bases left in between. CDR3 region: CASSFRGGLSTDTQYF. In DNA form, the CDR3 reads TGTGCCAGCAGCTTCCGGGGCGGCCTTAGCACAGATACGCAGTATTTT.

This rearrangement joins TRBV6-1 to TRBJ2-7; D unclear. V shed 6 bases and J shed 6 bases, with 9 bases lying between them. Germline-derived CDR1 and CDR2 are MNHNS and SASEGT. The length of the CDR3 is 11 residues. The CDR3 region is CASRQLAEQYF. The CDR3 nucleotides are TGTGCCAGCAGGCAGTTGGCCGAGCAGTACTTC.

V usage is TRBV25-1 and J usage is TRBJ1-3; D remains unclear. Germline CDR1 MGHDK, CDR2 SYGVNS. With 2 bases removed from V and 0 bases from J, the gap between germline ends came to 11 bases. The CDR3 covers 16 residues. The CDR3 sequence: CASSERIVDSGNTIYF. The CDR3 nucleotides are TGTGCCAGCAGTGAACGAATTGTAGACTCTGGAAACACCATATATTTT. The full variable domain, its missing parts supplied by reference TRBV25-1 and TRBJ1-3, is EADIYQTPRYLVIGTGKKITLECSQTMGHDKMYWYQQDPGMELHLIHYSYGVNSTEKGDLSSESTVSRIRTEHFPLTLESARPSHTSQYLCASSERIVDSGNTIYFGEGSWLTVV.

CDR3 nucleotide sequence: TGCGCCAGCAGCCTTCTAGACAGGCAGGATCAGCCCCAGCATTTT. It specifies CASSLLDRQDQPQHF. This chain links TRBV4-1 with TRBJ1-5; weak D call: TRBD1 (6 bases). CDR3 length equals 15 residues. Germline V CDR1 and CDR2: MGHRA, YSYEKL. Trimming removed 4 bases at V and 5 bases at J, with 15 bases between.

The rearrangement joins TRBV27 to TRBJ2-5; tentative D call: TRBD2 (6 bases). V lost 3 bases and J 4 bases, leaving 12 bases between the germline ends. The CDR3 has 14 amino acids. Germline CDR1 and CDR2: MNHEY and SMNVEV (reference sequence). CDR3 nucleotide sequence: TGTGCCAGCAGTTTCGGCGGGGAGGTAGAGACCCAGTACTTC. As protein: CASSFGGEVETQYF.

J is TRBJ1-2 and V is TRBV27, with D hard to call. From germline, CDR1 is MNHEY and CDR2 SMNVEV (reference sequence). The V gene lost 7 bases and the J gene lost 7 bases, with 19 bases spanning the gap. The CDR3 sequence is 14 residues long. CDR3 nucleotide sequence: TGTGCCAGCAAGGTTCGAGGGTTGGATCGTGGCTACACCTTC. This encodes CASKVRGLDRGYTF.

The chain couples TRBV2 to TRBJ1-3; no definite D call. The CDR3 spans 15 residues. Germline lookup yields CDR1 SNHLY and CDR2 FYNNEI. The V end lost 0 bases, the J end lost 1 base, and 7 bases lay between the germline ends. The CDR3 DNA is TGTGCCAGCAGTGAAGCGCAAGGATCTGGAAACACCATATATTTT. Amino acid sequence: CASSEAQGSGNTIYF.

This clone showed up just a few times. This chain joins TRBV7-9 and TRBJ2-7; the match to TRBD2 covers 9 bases. Germline loops: CDR1 SEHNR, CDR2 FQNEAQ (reference sequence). CDR3 size: 14 residues. V lost 6 bases to trimming and J lost 2 bases; unmatched junction nucleotides: 5. The CDR3 loop reads CASSRLADPYEQYF. The CDR3 nucleotides are TGTGCCAGCAGTAGACTAGCGGACCCCTACGAGCAGTACTTC.

This clone is a singleton in its sample. This chain uses TRBV30 with TRBJ1-1; 9 bases map to TRBD1. The CDR3 runs 12 residues. V was clipped by 1 base and J by 8 bases; unmatched bases: 2. Germline V gene sequence: CDR1 GTSNPN, CDR2 SVGIG (reference sequence). The DNA of the CDR3 is TGTGCCTGGAGTGGTACAGGGGGCGAAGCTTTCTTT. Residues: CAWSGTGGEAFF.

The chain uses TRBV7-9 and TRBJ2-1, with 10 bases identical to TRBD2. V trimming: 2 bases; J trimming: 6 bases; junction bases outside the gene matches: 7. In germline, CDR1 is SEHNR, CDR2 FQNEAQ (reference sequence). There are 16 residues in the CDR3. The CDR3 region is CASSLPLAGEGNEQFF. The CDR3 DNA reads TGTGCCAGCAGCTTACCTCTAGCGGGAGAGGGCAATGAGCAGTTCTTC.

The sample holds one count of this clone. The V call is TRBV6-5, the J call TRBJ1-2; 9 positions agree with TRBD1. CDR1 is MNHEY, CDR2 SVGAGI, per germline. The CDR3 covers 16 residues. V dropped 4 bases and J dropped 8; count of bases not matched to a gene: 14. The CDR3 sequence is CASSLPGQGPEWGYTF. The CDR3 coding sequence is TGTGCCAGCAGTTTACCGGGACAGGGCCCCGAATGGGGCTACACCTTC.

This chain joins TRBV5-4 and TRBJ2-3; a possible D gene is TRBD2 (5 bases). V lost 4 bases to trimming and J lost 0 bases, with 6 bases between them. The length of the CDR3 is 13 residues. Germline lookup yields CDR1 SGHNT and CDR2 YYREEE (reference sequence). In nucleotides, the CDR3 is TGTGCCAGCAGCCCGGGAAGCACAGATACGCAGTATTTT. Amino acid sequence: CASSPGSTDTQYF.

J is TRBJ2-1 and V is TRBV6-6, with TRBD1 matching over 8 bases. The CDR3 consists of 16 residues. V dropped 0 bases and J dropped 7; count of bases not matched to a gene: 8. The germline V gene has CDR1 MNHNY and CDR2 SVGAGI (reference sequence). CDR3 protein: CASSYSWQGARNEQFF. The CDR3 DNA is TGTGCCAGCAGTTACTCGTGGCAGGGGGCGCGTAATGAGCAGTTCTTC.

The chain uses TRBV19 and TRBJ2-1; D may be TRBD1 (6 bases). The V gene's germline CDR1 is LNHDA and CDR2 SQIVND (reference sequence). This CDR3 comprises 15 residues. Trimming left V 5 bases short and J 6 bases short, with 17 bases between. The CDR3 here is CASSVTGGRGNEQFF. In DNA, the CDR3 is TGTGCCAGTAGTGTGACAGGAGGAAGGGGCAATGAGCAGTTCTTC.

As to this clone: This probably arose from a read error, given a far larger clone one base away. This chain uses TRBV7-9 with TRBJ2-1, with D maybe TRBD2 (6 bases). CDR3 length: 12 residues. Germline V CDR1 and CDR2: SEHNR, FQNEAQ (reference sequence). Trimming shortened V by 5 bases and J by 7 bases, and 9 bases separated the two germline ends. The CDR3 region has the DNA TGTGCCAGCAGCAACGGACTAAATGAGCAGTTCTTC. It translates to CASSNGLNEQFF.

The V gene is TRBV7-3, the J gene TRBJ2-1; TRBD2 agrees at 10 bases. The ends lost 2 bases at V and 5 bases at J; junction bases unmatched: 6. The V gene's germline CDR1 is SGHTA and CDR2 FQGTGA. The CDR3 spans 16 residues. CDR3 region: CASSLGLAGANNEQFF. CDR3 DNA sequence: TGTGCCAGCAGCTTAGGGCTAGCGGGGGCAAACAATGAGCAGTTCTTC.

The chain uses TRBV30 and TRBJ2-1; D is ambiguous. Trimming removed 0 bases from V and 9 bases from J, with 6 bases in between. Germline lookup yields CDR1 GTSNPN and CDR2 SVGIG (reference sequence). The CDR3 loop spans 11 amino acids. The CDR3 protein is CAWSVVSEQFF. The CDR3 coding sequence is TGTGCCTGGAGTGTAGTCTCTGAGCAGTTCTTC.

The chain combines TRBV7-7 with TRBJ2-7; D is undetermined. The germline gives CDR1 SSHAT, CDR2 FNYEAQ (reference sequence). V shed 1 base and J shed 6 bases, with 13 bases lying between them. CDR3 length: 14 residues. The CDR3 here is CASSLGEPGSEQYF. The CDR3 bases are TGTGCCAGCAGCTTAGGGGAACCTGGGTCCGAGCAGTACTTC.

V is TRBV29-1 and J is TRBJ2-7; 9 bases agree with TRBD1. With 2 bases clipped from V and 0 bases from J, the junction kept 8 bases outside the gene matches. CDR1 is SQVTM, CDR2 ANQGSEA, per germline. The CDR3 is 16 amino acids. The CDR3 region is CSVEITGTGSSYEQYF. In DNA form, the CDR3 reads TGCAGCGTTGAAATCACCGGGACAGGGAGCTCCTACGAGCAGTACTTC.

The genes are TRBV27 and TRBJ2-2; D not resolved. There are 17 residues in the CDR3. The germline V gene encodes CDR1 MNHEY and CDR2 SMNVEV (reference sequence). The V end was cut by 6 bases, the J end by 1 base, with 18 bases between. CDR3 in DNA: TGTGCCAGCAGCCCGACTGGAAGTTCAGGGAACACCGGGGAGCTGTTTTTT. Amino acid sequence: CASSPTGSSGNTGELFF.

This sequence joins TRBV15 and TRBJ2-1, with TRBD2 as a possible D gene (6 bases). The CDR3 spans 14 residues. Germline loops: CDR1 LNHNV, CDR2 YYDKDF (reference sequence). The V end was cut by 0 bases, the J end by 6 bases, with 9 bases between. CDR3 residues: CATSRESRGNEQFF. The CDR3 DNA reads as TGTGCCACCAGCAGAGAATCGCGGGGCAATGAGCAGTTCTTC. Looking up the rest from reference TRBV15 and TRBJ2-1 gives the full variable domain: DAMVIQNPRYQVTQFGKPVTLSCSQTLNHNVMYWYQQKSSQAPKLLFHYYDKDFNNEADTPDNFQSRRPNTSFCFLDIRSPGLGDTAMYLCATSRESRGNEQFFGPGTRLTVL.